Included here is one T cell receptor beta chain sequence, with context. The source material, RNA transcripts, was used to amplify TCR beta CDR3 regions. The HTBI primer set drove a first-round RT-PCR of the TCR CDR3. TCRdb re-derived calls from the multiplex PCR reads in MiXCR, one entry per CDR3 protein. The data show about 410,000 distinct CDR3 sequences, with roughly 15% seen just once and less than 20% held by the top ten. The sample belongs to a study of T cells in Graves' hyperthyroidism and ophthalmopathy. This CDR3 is 18 amino acids long. Trimming at V came to 2 bases and at J to 0 bases, leaving 4 bases not matched to a gene. Germline CDR1 DFQATT, CDR2 SNEGSKA (reference sequence).

The TCR sequence derives from a woman in her 30s with Graves' ophthalmopathy. This chain links TRBV20-1 with TRBJ2-1; 16 positions agree with TRBD2. Input material: blood. The CDR3, as DNA: TGCAGTGCTAGAAAGGGACTAGCGGGAGGGAGCTCCTACAATGAGCAGTTCTTC. This translates into CSARKGLAGGSSYNEQFF.